The sequence of this T cell receptor beta chain was determined in a study of cytotoxic CD8 clonotypes in ibrutinib-treated CLL. Study summary: Samples yielded averages of 200,000 to 300,000 productive templates and more than 90,000 productive rearrangements.

CDR1 SGHTA and CDR2 FQGNSA come from the germline V gene. The junction had 13 bases not matched to a gene; V was cut back by 8 bases and J by 10 bases. This CDR3 has 15 amino acids. Overall study results and limits: Sampling times, which were not matched between the groups, differed between sustained-remission patients and progressing patients.

The protocol was immunoSEQ multiplex PCR, while the TCRdb copy is restricted to in-frame clones and leaves out a portion. Of hundreds of thousands of clones listed, under 80% are singletons. On this clone: Antigen specificity is unknown.

The TCR was taken from a human donor with chronic lymphocytic leukemia. The chain has TRBV7-2 and TRBJ1-6; TRBD1 matches at 8 bases. This sample comprised PBMCs, obtained after 24 months of ibrutinib treatment. CDR3 DNA: TGTGCCAGCTCGGAGTGGGGACAGGTAAACTCACCCCTCCACTTT. This encodes CASSEWGQVNSPLHF.